The 27 T cell receptor beta chains presented below share a single source sample, sequenced in a study of T-cell reconstitution after alpha-beta-depleted transplantation in children. The TCRbeta library was prepared with unique molecular identifiers. In TCRdb, the PCR reads were re-called with MiXCR into one record per CDR3 protein. The table has hundreds of thousands of distinct CDR3 sequences, approximately 17% seen once. The specimen comprised PBMCs from the stem cell graft donor, sampled from the stem cell graft. These TCRs come from a human donor who donated a stem cell graft to a child with acute myeloid leukemia.

At least ten counts were recorded for this clonotype. The rearrangement uses TRBV24-1 and TRBJ2-3, with D perhaps given as TRBD1 or TRBD2 (6 bases each). Looked up from germline, CDR1 is KGHDR and CDR2 is SFDVKD. There are 14 residues in the CDR3. V dropped 8 bases and J dropped 3 bases, with 14 bases sitting between them. The CDR3 here is CATKEGGRTDTQYF. In DNA, the CDR3 is TGTGCCACCAAAGAGGGGGGACGGACAGATACGCAGTATTTT.

CDR3 DNA: TGTGCCAGCAGCGTAGGAACGGGTAGCAATCAGCCCCAGCATTTT. It codes for CASSVGTGSNQPQHF. This chain joins TRBV9 and TRBJ1-5; no firm D call. Germline V gene data show CDR1 as SGDLS and CDR2 as YYNGEE. This CDR3 has 15 amino acids. V dropped 0 bases and J dropped 0 bases, with 7 bases sitting between them.

This clonotype was observed at least ten times. The chain carries TRBV5-1 and TRBJ2-6, with D possibly matching TRBD1 (6 bases). This CDR3 is built from 15 residues. Germline V gives CDR1 SGHRS, CDR2 YFSETQ. V lost 4 bases, J lost 0 bases, and 8 bases lay in between. The CDR3 reads CASSPGHSGANVLTF. CDR3 nucleotide sequence: TGCGCCAGCAGCCCGGGACACTCTGGGGCCAACGTCCTGACTTTC.

This rearrangement joins TRBV7-9 to TRBJ2-2; D is possibly TRBD1 (5 bases). V lost 4 bases to trimming and J lost 3 bases, with 12 bases between them. Germline CDR1 is SEHNR and CDR2 is FQNEAQ (reference sequence). CDR3 size: 15 residues. CDR3 nucleotide sequence: TGTGCCAGCAGCTCAACAGACAGCTACACCGGGGAGCTGTTTTTT. This encodes CASSSTDSYTGELFF. The full variable domain, rest sourced from reference TRBV7-9 and TRBJ2-2, is DTGVSQNPRHKITKRGQNVTFRCDPISEHNRLYWYRQTLGQGPEFLTYFQNEAQLEKSRLLSDRFSAERPKGSFSTLEIQRTEQGDSAMYLCASSSTDSYTGELFFGEGSRLTVL.

This clonotype was detected only a few times. CDR3 nucleotides: TGCGCCAGCAGCTTGGGCCGGACACCTCAAACCAACACCGGGGAGCTGTTTTTT. This sequence encodes CASSLGRTPQTNTGELFF. The rearrangement uses TRBV5-1 and TRBJ2-2, with a weak D call TRBD1 (5 bases). The CDR3 length is 18 residues. The ends were cut back, 0 bases at V and 2 bases at J, with 17 bases in the middle. From germline, CDR1 is SGHRS and CDR2 YFSETQ.

This clonotype has a count of ten or more. The rearrangement uses TRBV12-3 or TRBV12-4 and TRBJ1-2, with a weak D call TRBD1 (6 bases). CDR3 length: 14 residues. V shed 6 bases and J shed 0 bases, with 11 bases lying between them. The CDR3: CASREQGTNYGYTF. The CDR3 bases are TGTGCCAGCAGGGAACAGGGAACTAACTATGGCTACACCTTC.

This clonotype was seen ten or more times. CDR3 DNA: TGCAGTGCTACATGGGGGGGGGCCAATGAGCAGTTCTTC. Encoded protein: CSATWGGANEQFF. The gene calls are TRBV20-1 and TRBJ2-1, with a weak D call TRBD2 (7 bases). Trimming pared 4 bases from V and 6 bases from J, leaving 13 bases between. Germline loops: CDR1 DFQATT, CDR2 SNEGSKA (reference sequence). This CDR3 contains 13 residues.

This rearrangement joins TRBV7-2 to TRBJ2-3; 9 nucleotides match TRBD2. Germline-derived CDR1 and CDR2 are SGHTA and FQGNSA. CDR3 length: 16 amino acids. Unmatched junction bases numbered 12, after V lost 5 bases and J lost 6 bases. The CDR3 region is CASSPEAGGLADTQYF. Written as DNA, the CDR3 is TGTGCCAGCAGCCCCGAAGCGGGGGGACTCGCGGATACGCAGTATTTT.

This clonotype has ten or more counts. The rearrangement links TRBV20-1 to TRBJ1-2, with TRBD1 as a possible D gene (5 bases). In germline, CDR1 is DFQATT, CDR2 SNEGSKA (reference sequence). The length of the CDR3 is 12 residues. The CDR3 nucleotides are TGCAGCCCCCCCGGGACTGTCTATGGCTACACCTTC. Translation: CSPPGTVYGYTF.

This chain connects TRBV3-1 to TRBJ2-3, with a possible D match to TRBD2 (6 bases). V was clipped by 1 base and J by 2 bases, with 10 bases between them. The length of the CDR3 is 15 residues. Germline loops: CDR1 LGHDT, CDR2 YNNKEL (reference sequence). DNA for the CDR3: TGTGCCAGCAGCCAAGGCGGGGCCGACACAGATACGCAGTATTTT. Its translation: CASSQGGADTDTQYF.

The chain recombines TRBV28 with TRBJ2-7; 7 bases align to TRBD1. The length of the CDR3 is 14 residues. Germline V gene sequence: CDR1 MDHEN, CDR2 SYDVKM. Trimming at V came to 3 bases and at J to 2 bases, leaving 4 bases not matched to a gene. The CDR3 bases are TGTGCCAGCAGTTTCAGGGGGACCCCCTACGAGCAGTACGTC. Its protein product is CASSFRGTPYEQYV.

This clonotype was counted many times. V is TRBV6-4 and J is TRBJ2-6; 9 bases map to TRBD1. V shed 4 bases, J shed 2 bases, and the junction held 3 bases outside the gene matches. From germline, CDR1 is MRHNA and CDR2 SNTAGT. The CDR3 spans 16 residues. CDR3 sequence: CASSVTGGAGANVLTF. The CDR3 coding sequence is TGTGCCAGCAGTGTCACAGGGGGCGCTGGGGCCAACGTCCTGACTTTC.

This CDR3 reads CASSLAIGGGNQPQHF. The CDR3 coding sequence is TGTGCCAGCAGCTTAGCGATCGGGGGGGGCAATCAGCCCCAGCATTTT. The V gene is TRBV7-2, the J gene TRBJ1-5; possible D gene TRBD1, 5 bases. The germline V gene encodes CDR1 SGHTA and CDR2 FQGNSA. The CDR3 length is 16 residues. V lost 0 bases, J lost 2 bases, and 11 bases lay in between.

There are a few counts of this clonotype. The chain couples TRBV6-1 to TRBJ1-1, with D possibly being TRBD1 (6 bases). Trimming left V 5 bases short and J 2 bases short, with 9 bases between. This CDR3 is 13 amino acids long. The germline CDR1 and CDR2 sequences are MNHNS and SASEGT. The CDR3 here is CASSRDINTEAFF. The CDR3 region has the DNA TGTGCCAGCAGTAGGGACATCAACACTGAAGCTTTCTTT.

Only a few counts were recorded for this clonotype. The chain couples TRBV20-1 to TRBJ2-1; 9 nucleotides align to TRBD1. The CDR3 consists of 14 residues. The junction had 5 bases not matched to a gene; V was cut back by 5 bases and J by 3 bases. Germline-derived CDR1 and CDR2 are DFQATT and SNEGSKA (reference sequence). This CDR3 is CSAQTGGFYNEQFF. The CDR3 region has the DNA TGCAGTGCTCAAACAGGGGGCTTCTACAATGAGCAGTTCTTC.

At least ten counts were recorded for this clonotype. This rearrangement joins TRBV12-3 or TRBV12-4 to TRBJ2-7; TRBD1 aligns across 9 bases. After removal of 6 bases from V and 5 bases from J, the junction contained 8 bases not matched to a gene. This CDR3 is 14 amino acids long. In DNA, the CDR3 is TGTGCCAGCAGATTGAGGGGACAGGGAGACGAGCAGTACTTC. This codes for CASRLRGQGDEQYF.

There are many counts of this clonotype. The rearrangement joins TRBV20-1 to TRBJ2-7, with D uncertain. This CDR3 contains 14 residues. Trimming pared 1 base from V and 3 bases from J, leaving 13 bases between. CDR1 is DFQATT, CDR2 SNEGSKA, per germline (reference sequence). CDR3 protein: CSARVASGGYEQYV. CDR3 DNA: TGCAGTGCTAGAGTAGCCTCCGGCGGCTACGAGCAGTACGTC.

This clonotype was counted a few times. One end of the junction fails to match germline, which may point to a read error. CDR3: CASSQEPHEQFF. In DNA, the CDR3 is TGTGCCAGCAGTCAAGAACCCCATGAGCAGTTCTTC. The chain is built from TRBV4-2 and TRBJ2-1; D ambiguous. Germline lookup yields CDR1 LGHNA and CDR2 YNFKEQ. The CDR3 spans 12 residues.

This clonotype was detected many times. The chain has TRBV5-5 and TRBJ1-4; perhaps TRBD1 as D (5 bases). Trimming removed 4 bases from V and 8 bases from J, with 15 bases in between. The length of the CDR3 is 14 residues. Germline CDR1 and CDR2: SGHKS and YYEKEE (reference sequence). CDR3 amino acids: CASSPTGGSEKLFF. Written as DNA, the CDR3 is TGTGCCAGCAGCCCTACGGGGGGAAGCGAAAAACTGTTTTTT.

The rearrangement joins TRBV7-9 to TRBJ2-1; D may correspond to TRBD1 or TRBD2 (5 bases each). Trimming shortened V by 4 bases and J by 6 bases, and 10 bases separated the two germline ends. Germline V gives CDR1 SEHNR, CDR2 FQNEAQ (reference sequence). CDR3 size: 13 residues. CDR3 nucleotide sequence: TGTGCCAGCAGCTGGTCGGGGCCCAATGAGCAGTTCTTC. It translates to CASSWSGPNEQFF.

Turning to this clonotype: This sequence may be a read error, since a much larger clone differs from it by one base. V and J are TRBV29-1 and TRBJ2-7; 9 positions agree with TRBD1. Losses at the gene ends were 4 bases for V and 1 base for J; bases not matched to a gene: 11. This CDR3 has 16 amino acids. Germline CDR1 is SQVTM and CDR2 is ANQGSEA. The CDR3 region has the DNA TGCAGCGTTGGGGGACAGGGAGCCCTCTCTTCCTACGAGCAGTACTTC. Translation: CSVGGQGALSSYEQYF.

This clonotype occurred many times. J is TRBJ1-2 and V is TRBV20-1; perhaps TRBD1 as D (6 bases). Trimming shortened V by 6 bases and J by 6 bases, and 20 bases separated the two germline ends. Germline CDR1 DFQATT, CDR2 SNEGSKA (reference sequence). The CDR3 consists of 14 residues. CDR3 in DNA: TGCAGTGCCCCACCCGGGGGGGCTGGAAATGGCTACACCTTC. It translates to CSAPPGGAGNGYTF.

This clonotype has only a few counts. The rearrangement uses TRBV21-1 and TRBJ2-5; the tabulated D call, TRBD1, remains unverified against the DNA. TRBV21-1 is given as a pseudogene. This CDR3 has 15 residues. CDR3 DNA: TGTGCCAGCAGCAGCGGACAGGGGGCGCCGGAGACCCAGTACTTC. As protein: CASSSGQGAPETQYF.

This clonotype was recorded at least ten times. CDR3 residues: CASSLVGGTTDTQYF. The CDR3 bases are TGTGCCAGCAGCTTAGTAGGGGGAACCACAGATACGCAGTATTTT. The rearrangement joins TRBV7-3 to TRBJ2-3; D perhaps matches TRBD1 (6 bases). The CDR3 covers 15 residues. The V end was cut by 2 bases, the J end by 2 bases, with 11 bases between. Germline CDR1 is SGHTA and CDR2 is FQGTGA.

This clonotype was recorded at least ten times. The chain links TRBV5-5 to TRBJ2-7, with 8 nucleotides matching TRBD1. CDR1 and CDR2 (germline): SGHKS, YYEKEE (reference sequence). CDR3 size: 14 residues. V gave up 4 bases and J gave up 3 bases; unmatched junction bases: 6. The CDR3 DNA follows: TGTGCCAGCAGCGCACAGGGGGAGTACTACGAGCAGTACTTC. It is translated as CASSAQGEYYEQYF.

This clonotype was seen only a few times. The chain uses TRBV12-3 or TRBV12-4 and TRBJ1-1; D is unresolved. The CDR3 sequence is 14 residues long. V was cut by 3 bases and J by 6 bases, with 14 bases left in between. The CDR3 protein is CASSFSANPSEAFF. The CDR3 nucleotides read TGTGCCAGCAGTTTTTCAGCCAATCCTTCTGAAGCTTTCTTT.

The sample holds a few counts of this clonotype. This rearrangement joins TRBV10-3 to TRBJ1-2, with a weak D call TRBD1 (5 bases). V lost 2 bases to trimming and J lost 2 bases, with 18 bases between them. CDR3 size: 17 residues. CDR1 and CDR2 from the germline V gene are ENHRY and SYGVKD. CDR3 nucleotides: TGTGCCATCAGTGAGGTTCAGTCAGGTTGGGACAACTATGGCTACACCTTC. It encodes CAISEVQSGWDNYGYTF.